Listed here are 18 T cell receptor beta chains from one sample, sequenced in a study of CD8+ T cells in alopecia areata. Treatment defined: oral pan-JAK inhibitor, 5-10 mg twice daily. Extracted RNA was reverse transcribed, and the resulting cDNA served as sequencing template. TCRdb's copy holds only in-frame clones and misses some; the assay was immunoSEQ multiplex PCR. The repertoire holds under 200,000 clones, 60% seen once, with more than 13% in the top ten. The source material was CD4+ T cells sorted from blood, sampled at week 24, from a patient treated with tofacitinib. The receptors stem from a human donor with alopecia areata.

This rearrangement joins TRBV4-2 to TRBJ1-6; 7 bases line up with TRBD1. Germline loops: CDR1 LGHNA, CDR2 YNFKEQ. Losses at the gene ends were 4 bases for V and 5 bases for J; bases not matched to a gene: 2. The CDR3 has 14 amino acids. The CDR3 DNA reads TGTGCCAGCAGCCGGCAGGGGGATAATTCACCCCTCCACTTT. It translates to CASSRQGDNSPLHF.

This clone was detected only a few times. The CDR3 DNA follows: TGTGCCAGCAGCTTATCGCAGGGGCCCTATGGCTACACCTTC. Its protein is CASSLSQGPYGYTF. This chain joins TRBV7-2 and TRBJ1-2; D is perhaps TRBD1 (6 bases). The ends were cut back, 2 bases at V and 4 bases at J, with 11 bases in the middle. Germline V gene lookup returns CDR1 SGHTA and CDR2 FQGNSA. The CDR3 consists of 14 residues.

In this sample, this clone turned up a few times. This chain links TRBV4-1 with TRBJ2-7, with a tentative D call TRBD2 (5 bases). Germline V gene sequence: CDR1 MGHRA, CDR2 YSYEKL. V was trimmed by 1 base and J by 3 bases, leaving 10 bases between them. The CDR3 runs 14 residues. CDR3: CASSQAAGLYEQYF. The CDR3 nucleotides are TGCGCCAGCAGCCAAGCCGCCGGACTCTACGAGCAGTACTTC.

The genes are TRBV29-1 and TRBJ1-1, with no clear D. This CDR3 region has 12 residues. Trimming stripped 1 base from V and 2 bases from J, with 5 bases between. Germline V lookup: CDR1 SQVTM, CDR2 ANQGSEA. CDR3 residues: CSVEGFNTEAFF. In DNA, the CDR3 is TGCAGCGTTGAAGGTTTTAACACTGAAGCTTTCTTT.

The chain recombines TRBV19 with TRBJ1-5; D not resolved. Trimming pared 6 bases from V and 2 bases from J, leaving 17 bases between. The CDR3 consists of 16 residues. Germline loops: CDR1 LNHDA, CDR2 SQIVND (reference sequence). The CDR3 DNA reads as TGTGCCAGTAGCCAGGTGTGGCAGGAGGGCAATCAGCCCCAGCATTTT. It codes for CASSQVWQEGNQPQHF.

V gene TRBV5-1 combines with J gene TRBJ1-6; D call uncertain. The V gene's germline CDR1 is SGHRS and CDR2 YFSETQ. V lost 1 base, J lost 10 bases, and 12 bases lay in between. CDR3 length: 14 amino acids. CDR3 loop: CASSLTGNESPLHF. The CDR3 region has the DNA TGCGCCAGCAGCTTGACTGGGAACGAATCACCCCTCCACTTT. The variable domain in full, completed from reference TRBV5-1 and TRBJ1-6, reads KAGVTQTPRYLIKTRGQQVTLSCSPISGHRSVSWYQQTPGQGLQFLFEYFSETQRNKGNFPGRFSGRQFSNSRSEMNVSTLELGDSALYLCASSLTGNESPLHFGNGTRLTVT.

This clone came up a few times. The rearrangement joins TRBV12-5 to TRBJ2-7; TRBD1 is a possible D gene (5 bases). Germline CDR1 reads LGHNT; CDR2 reads FRNRAP. The CDR3 has 13 amino acids. V was cut by 1 base and J by 2 bases, with 6 bases left in between. DNA of the CDR3: TGTGCTAGTGGTTTGGGACAGCCCTACGAGCAGTACTTC. Protein: CASGLGQPYEQYF.

This chain connects TRBV30 to TRBJ2-3, with 7 bases identical to TRBD1. This CDR3 spans 15 amino acids. In germline, CDR1 is GTSNPN, CDR2 SVGIG (reference sequence). V lost 8 bases, J lost 5 bases, and 16 bases stayed unmatched. This chain's CDR3 is CAGTMIGTARDTQYF. The DNA for the CDR3 is TGTGCCGGTACCATGATTGGGACAGCACGAGATACGCAGTATTTT.

At least ten counts were recorded for this clone. The chain combines TRBV14 with TRBJ1-1; D call uncertain. The V gene lost 4 bases and the J gene lost 3 bases, with 15 bases spanning the gap. Germline lookup yields CDR1 SGHDN and CDR2 FVKESK. The CDR3 extends over 15 amino acids. The CDR3 sequence: CASSPLGSADTEAFF. The CDR3 bases are TGTGCCAGCAGCCCGTTGGGTAGCGCAGACACTGAAGCTTTCTTT. Based on the CDR3 plus reference TRBV14 and TRBJ1-1, the full variable domain is EAGVTQFPSHSVIEKGQTVTLRCDPISGHDNLYWYRRVMGKEIKFLLHFVKESKQDESGMPNNRFLAERTGGTYSTLKVQPAELEDSGVYFCASSPLGSADTEAFFGQGTRLTVV.

The chain carries TRBV5-1 and TRBJ2-1; 9 nucleotides agree with TRBD1. The V and J ends lost 4 bases and 6 bases, in that order; junction bases with no gene match: 5. The CDR3 runs 14 residues. Germline assignment: CDR1 SGHRS and CDR2 YFSETQ. The CDR3: CASSGTGLGNEQFF. CDR3 DNA: TGCGCCAGCAGCGGGACAGGGCTGGGCAATGAGCAGTTCTTC.

The chain uses TRBV29-1 and TRBJ2-5; 13 nucleotides match TRBD2. The length of the CDR3 is 14 residues. J gave up 4 bases and V 4 bases, and 3 bases lay outside the gene matches. Germline V gene sequence: CDR1 SQVTM, CDR2 ANQGSEA. The CDR3 DNA reads TGCAGCGTTGTTCGGACTAGCGGGGGAGAGACCCAGTACTTC. Its protein product is CSVVRTSGGETQYF.

Comment on this clone: Additional DNA sequences in this sample encode the identical CDR3. The chain has TRBV29-1 and TRBJ2-7; 9 bases are shared with TRBD1. The V segment lost 6 bases and the J segment 1 base; nucleotides outside the gene matches: 4. Germline V lookup: CDR1 SQVTM, CDR2 ANQGSEA. This CDR3 spans 13 amino acids. In nucleotides, the CDR3 is TGCAGCGTGTCCGGGACAGGGTCCTACGAGCAGTACTTC. Protein: CSVSGTGSYEQYF.

This chain uses TRBV6-5 with TRBJ1-6; 7 bases are a match to TRBD1. CDR1 and CDR2 (germline): MNHEY, SVGAGI. V trimming: 5 bases; J trimming: 9 bases; junction bases outside the gene matches: 4. CDR3 length: 13 amino acids. The CDR3: CASSRGQLSPLHF. The CDR3 DNA is TGTGCCAGCAGTCGGGGACAGCTTTCACCCCTCCACTTT.

The V and J genes are TRBV29-1 and TRBJ2-7; D possibly corresponds to TRBD1 (5 bases). Germline V gives CDR1 SQVTM, CDR2 ANQGSEA. There are 14 residues in the CDR3. V lost 5 bases and J lost 2, with 16 bases in between. CDR3 protein: CSVRGTLLPYEQYF. The DNA for the CDR3 is TGCAGCGTTAGGGGAACGCTCCTACCCTACGAGCAGTACTTC.

This chain uses TRBV30 with TRBJ2-5; 8 bases align to TRBD1. The ends lost 5 bases at V and 2 bases at J; junction bases unmatched: 13. The CDR3 is 16 residues long. Germline CDR1 reads GTSNPN; CDR2 reads SVGIG (reference sequence). The CDR3 sequence is CAWRYSGQVYQETQYF. CDR3 DNA sequence: TGTGCCTGGCGCTACTCGGGACAGGTCTATCAAGAGACCCAGTACTTC.

The chain links TRBV30 to TRBJ2-7; no reliable D call. CDR3 length: 13 amino acids. V was pared by 0 bases and J by 2 bases, with 8 bases between. From germline, CDR1 is GTSNPN and CDR2 SVGIG (reference sequence). CDR3 loop: CAWSVQLTYEQYF. CDR3 coding DNA: TGTGCCTGGAGTGTACAGTTAACCTACGAGCAGTACTTC.

J is TRBJ1-6 and V is TRBV28; D uncertain. Trimming pared 6 bases from V and 5 bases from J, leaving 14 bases between. The CDR3 runs to 15 residues. Looked up from germline, CDR1 is MDHEN and CDR2 is SYDVKM. This CDR3 is CASRTTETNNSPLHF. In nucleotides, the CDR3 is TGTGCCAGCAGAACGACCGAGACCAATAATTCACCCCTCCACTTT.

The gene calls are TRBV30 and TRBJ1-2; D is ambiguous. The V and J ends lost 4 bases and 5 bases respectively, with 14 bases between them. The CDR3 extends over 13 amino acids. The germline CDR1 and CDR2 sequences are GTSNPN and SVGIG (reference sequence). The CDR3 here is CAWTRDYWYGYTF. Written as DNA, the CDR3 is TGTGCCTGGACTAGGGATTACTGGTATGGCTACACCTTC.